These 16 T cell receptor beta chains were sequenced from one sample in a study of blood T cell repertoires in COVID-19. Sequencing used immunoSEQ multiplex PCR; TCRdb keeps in-frame clones, though not all of them. The sample lists some 93,000 clones, approximately 84% seen once, with about 10% in the top ten. Sequenced material: peripheral blood. The receptors come from a man aged 70 or older with acute or convalescent COVID-19.

The chain has TRBV29-1 and TRBJ2-3; 8 bases are a match to TRBD2. This CDR3 has 16 residues. V was pared by 8 bases and J by 2 bases, with 15 bases of the junction left unmatched. The germline gives CDR1 SQVTM, CDR2 ANQGSEA. The CDR3 DNA reads TGCAGCTTCCGACGGGGCGGCGGGGGGATCACAGATACGCAGTATTTT. Translated, it gives CSFRRGGGGITDTQYF.

With respect to this clone: This sample also contains other DNA sequences that code for the same CDR3. The V call is TRBV18, the J call TRBJ1-1, with 7 bases that match TRBD1. After removal of 3 bases from V and 5 bases from J, the junction contained 9 bases not matched to a gene. The CDR3 is 15 residues long. Looked up from germline, CDR1 is KGHSH and CDR2 is LQKENI. CDR3 DNA: TGTGCCAGCTCACCCGAGTCAGGGGGGCGAACTGAAGCTTTCTTT. Amino acids: CASSPESGGRTEAFF. The variable domain in full, with the rest retrieved from reference TRBV18 and TRBJ1-1, is NAGVMQNPRHLVRRRGQEARLRCSPMKGHSHVYWYRQLPEEGLKFMVYLQKENIIDESGMPKERFSAEFPKEGPSILRIQQVVRGDSAAYFCASSPESGGRTEAFFGQGTRLTVV.

The J gene is TRBJ2-1, the V gene TRBV14, with D possibly matching TRBD2 (6 bases). V gave up 0 bases and J gave up 6 bases, with 9 bases separating them. The germline gives CDR1 SGHDN, CDR2 FVKESK. The CDR3 contains 14 residues. CDR3 nucleotide sequence: TGTGCCAGCAGCCAAGAGGGACTTTCCAATGAGCAGTTCTTC. Protein: CASSQEGLSNEQFF.

The chain links TRBV27 to TRBJ2-3; 7 nucleotides line up with TRBD2. V was pared by 5 bases and J by 4 bases, with 12 bases of the junction left unmatched. This CDR3 is 16 amino acids long. The germline V gene has CDR1 MNHEY and CDR2 SMNVEV (reference sequence). The CDR3 loop reads CASSAPSGTGPDTQYF. In DNA form, the CDR3 reads TGTGCCAGCAGTGCCCCTAGCGGAACGGGGCCAGATACGCAGTATTTT.

The rearrangement joins TRBV7-2 to TRBJ2-1; 8 bases line up with TRBD2. Unmatched junction bases numbered 11, after V lost 5 bases and J lost 5 bases. CDR1 SGHTA and CDR2 FQGNSA come from the germline V gene. This CDR3 has 16 amino acids. The CDR3 coding sequence is TGTGCCAGCAGCGCGACAAGCGGGAGTGGTGACAATGAGCAGTTCTTC. Residues: CASSATSGSGDNEQFF.

The chain employs TRBV28 and TRBJ1-6; 7 nucleotides match TRBD1. The CDR3 is made up of 17 amino acids. CDR1 and CDR2 from the germline V gene are MDHEN and SYDVKM. V dropped 5 bases and J dropped 10; count of bases not matched to a gene: 17. The CDR3 DNA is TGTGCCAGCAGTCGCCCGGGCGACAGGGAAGGAGAGTCACCCCTCCACTTT. Translating gives CASSRPGDREGESPLHF.

V is TRBV30 and J is TRBJ2-1; TRBD2 agrees at 16 bases. With 2 bases clipped from V and 11 bases from J, the junction kept 9 bases outside the gene matches. Looked up from germline, CDR1 is GTSNPN and CDR2 is SVGIG (reference sequence). The CDR3 totals 16 residues. CDR3 coding DNA: TGTGCCTGGAGTATGCCCGGGACTAGCGGGAGGGCCCAGCAGTTCTTC. As protein: CAWSMPGTSGRAQQFF. Filled out from reference TRBV30 and TRBJ2-1, the complete variable domain reads SQTIHQWPATLVQPVGSPLSLECTVEGTSNPNLYWYRQAAGRGLQLLFYSVGIGQISSEVPQNLSASRPQDRQFILSSKKLLLSDSGFYLCAWSMPGTSGRAQQFFGPGTRLTVL.

This chain joins TRBV5-1 and TRBJ2-4; 8 nucleotides match TRBD1. Germline CDR1 and CDR2: SGHRS and YFSETQ. This CDR3 region has 15 residues. J lost 1 base, V lost 0 bases, and 0 bases had no gene match. The DNA for the CDR3 is TGCGCCAGCAGCTTGGACAGGGGGGCCAAAAACATTCAGTACTTC. Amino acid sequence: CASSLDRGAKNIQYF. Filled out from reference TRBV5-1 and TRBJ2-4, the complete variable domain reads KAGVTQTPRYLIKTRGQQVTLSCSPISGHRSVSWYQQTPGQGLQFLFEYFSETQRNKGNFPGRFSGRQFSNSRSEMNVSTLELGDSALYLCASSLDRGAKNIQYFGAGTRLSVL.

CDR3 in amino acids: CASSLVLGLAGELGDTQYF. For the CDR3, the DNA is TGTGCCAGCAGCTTAGTACTAGGACTAGCGGGAGAATTGGGAGATACGCAGTATTTT. The V and J genes are TRBV7-2 and TRBJ2-3; 13 positions match TRBD2. Germline V CDR1 and CDR2: SGHTA, FQGNSA. This CDR3 comprises 19 residues. With V trimmed by 1 base and J by 5 bases, 12 bases remained unmatched. The full variable domain, in which reference TRBV7-2 and TRBJ2-3 provide the parts outside the CDR3, is GAGVSQSPSNKVTEKGKDVELRCDPISGHTALYWYRQSLGQGLEFLIYFQGNSAPDKSGLPSDRFSAERTGGSVSTLTIQRTQQEDSAVYLCASSLVLGLAGELGDTQYFGPGTRLTVL.

This clone was seen a handful of times. V usage is TRBV7-2 and J usage is TRBJ1-1, with 7 bases fitting TRBD1. The V gene's germline CDR1 is SGHTA and CDR2 FQGNSA. The ends lost 4 bases at V and 7 bases at J; junction bases unmatched: 6. The CDR3 runs 13 residues. The CDR3 sequence is CASSSLTGLEAFF. CDR3 nucleotide sequence: TGTGCCAGCAGCTCCTTGACAGGGCTTGAAGCTTTCTTT.

This clone was seen just once. This chain links TRBV6-1 with TRBJ2-2; TRBD2 matches at 8 bases. Germline CDR1 and CDR2: MNHNS and SASEGT. The trim removed 1 base at V and 4 bases at J, leaving 2 bases unmatched. The CDR3 totals 15 residues. Here the CDR3 reads CASSEVAGFTGELFF. In DNA form, the CDR3 reads TGTGCCAGCAGTGAAGTAGCGGGATTCACCGGGGAGCTGTTTTTT.

The V call is TRBV28, the J call TRBJ1-5; 7 positions match TRBD1. The V and J ends lost 5 bases and 5 bases, in that order; junction bases with no gene match: 9. Germline CDR1 is MDHEN and CDR2 is SYDVKM. The CDR3 runs to 15 residues. CDR3 sequence reads: CASSTLTGLDQPQHF. The CDR3 region has the DNA TGTGCCAGCAGTACCTTGACAGGGTTGGATCAGCCCCAGCATTTT.

Here the CDR3 DNA reads TGCAGCGTGGCCGGACAGGGGGGAAACTACGAGCAGTACTTC. Translating it yields CSVAGQGGNYEQYF. The chain combines TRBV29-1 with TRBJ2-7, with 10 bases that match TRBD1. Germline CDR1 is SQVTM and CDR2 is ANQGSEA. V was pared by 6 bases and J by 3 bases, with 8 bases of the junction left unmatched. This CDR3 is 14 amino acids long.

The chain joins TRBV6-1 to TRBJ2-1, with TRBD1 identical over 10 bases. This CDR3 has 16 amino acids. CDR1 and CDR2 (germline): MNHNS, SASEGT. Germline trimming cut 3 bases from V and 5 bases from J; bases unmatched to any gene: 7. The CDR3 nucleotides are TGTGCCAGCAGTGATTTGTGGGACAGGGGAAACAATGAGCAGTTCTTC. Residues: CASSDLWDRGNNEQFF.

The CDR3 region is CASSTSSGTGGHEQYF. The CDR3 DNA follows: TGTGCCAGTAGTACGTCATCCGGGACAGGGGGCCACGAGCAGTACTTC. The genes are TRBV19 and TRBJ2-7, with 12 nucleotides matching TRBD1. This CDR3 is 16 amino acids long. Germline-derived CDR1 and CDR2 are LNHDA and SQIVND (reference sequence). After removal of 4 bases from V and 5 bases from J, the junction contained 9 bases not matched to a gene. Full variable domain (outside the CDR3, taken from reference TRBV19 and TRBJ2-7): DGGITQSPKYLFRKEGQNVTLSCEQNLNHDAMYWYRQDPGQGLRLIYYSQIVNDFQKGDIAEGYSVSREKKESFPLTVTSAQKNPTAFYLCASSTSSGTGGHEQYFGPGTRLTVT.

This chain joins TRBV18 and TRBJ2-5; 8 bases are shared with TRBD2. The CDR3 is 18 residues long. The germline gives CDR1 KGHSH, CDR2 LQKENI. The ends lost 0 bases at V and 0 bases at J; junction bases unmatched: 9. In DNA form, the CDR3 reads TGTGCCAGCTCACCACCTTGGACTACACTAGCGGACCAAGAGACCCAGTACTTC. Amino acids: CASSPPWTTLADQETQYF.